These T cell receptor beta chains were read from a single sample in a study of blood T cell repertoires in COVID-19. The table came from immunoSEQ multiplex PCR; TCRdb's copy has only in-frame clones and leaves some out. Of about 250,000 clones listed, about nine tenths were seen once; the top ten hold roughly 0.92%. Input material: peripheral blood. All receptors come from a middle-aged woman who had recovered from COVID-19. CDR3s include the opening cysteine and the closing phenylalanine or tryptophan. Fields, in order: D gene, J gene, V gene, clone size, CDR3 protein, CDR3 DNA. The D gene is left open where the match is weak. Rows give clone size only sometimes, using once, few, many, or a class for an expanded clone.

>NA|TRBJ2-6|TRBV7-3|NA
CASSLTRNRSGANVLTF
TGTGCCAGCAGCTTAACCAGGAACCGCTCTGGGGCCAACGTCCTGACTTTC
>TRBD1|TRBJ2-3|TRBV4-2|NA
CASSQQGADTQYF
TGTGCCAGCAGCCAACAGGGGGCAGATACGCAGTATTTT
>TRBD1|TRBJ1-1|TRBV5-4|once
CASSKGTGAKKPNTEAFF
TGTGCCAGCAGCAAAGGGACAGGGGCGAAGAAACCGAACACTGAAGCTTTCTTT
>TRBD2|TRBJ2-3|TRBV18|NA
CASSPPSGTTDTQYF
TGTGCCAGCTCACCTCCTAGCGGGACGACAGATACGCAGTATTTT
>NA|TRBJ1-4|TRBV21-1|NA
CASSNSSRANEKLFF
TGTGCCAGCAGCAACTCCTCTCGAGCTAATGAAAAACTGTTTTTT
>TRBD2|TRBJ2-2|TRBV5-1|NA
CASSPGGYNKNTGELFF
TGCGCCAGCAGTCCGGGAGGGTATAACAAGAACACCGGGGAGCTGTTTTTT
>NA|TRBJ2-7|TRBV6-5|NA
CAILPVEQYF
TGTGCCATCCTCCCCGTCGAGCAGTACTTC
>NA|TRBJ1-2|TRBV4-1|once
CASSQSPDTIYGYTF
TGCGCCAGCAGCCAATCTCCGGACACGATCTATGGCTACACCTTC
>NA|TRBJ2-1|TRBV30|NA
CAWSVPPSSYNEQFF
TGTGCCTGGAGTGTCCCCCCTAGCTCCTACAATGAGCAGTTCTTC
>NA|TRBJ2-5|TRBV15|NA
CATSRLGNSGQETQYF
TGTGCCACCAGCAGACTAGGTAACAGCGGCCAAGAGACCCAGTACTTC
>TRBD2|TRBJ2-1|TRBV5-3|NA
CARSLESLSGSWYNEQFF
TGTGCCAGAAGCTTGGAGTCGTTGAGCGGGAGTTGGTACAATGAGCAGTTCTTC
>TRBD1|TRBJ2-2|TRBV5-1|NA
CASSPRTGGHGELFF
TGCGCCAGCAGCCCGCGGACAGGGGGTCACGGGGAGCTGTTTTTT
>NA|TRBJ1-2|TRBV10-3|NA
CAISELTGLNYGYTF
TGTGCCATCAGTGAGTTGACAGGTCTAAACTATGGCTACACCTTC
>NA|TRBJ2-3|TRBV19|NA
CATQGYLSTDTQYF
TGTGCCACCCAGGGCTACCTTAGCACAGATACGCAGTATTTT
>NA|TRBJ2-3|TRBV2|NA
CASRGFSSGMDTQYF
TGTGCCAGCAGGGGATTCTCATCCGGGATGGATACGCAGTATTTT
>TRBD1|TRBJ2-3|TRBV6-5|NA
CATGTGVLDTQYF
TGTGCCACCGGGACAGGGGTGTTAGATACGCAGTATTTT
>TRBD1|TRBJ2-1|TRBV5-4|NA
CASSPGQTSGHNEQFF
TGTGCCAGCAGCCCGGGACAGACTTCAGGCCACAATGAGCAGTTCTTC
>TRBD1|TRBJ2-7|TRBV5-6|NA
CASSFMDRPFSYEQYF
TGTGCCAGCAGCTTTATGGACAGGCCCTTCTCCTACGAGCAGTACTTC
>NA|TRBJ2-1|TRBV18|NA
CASSPSGSHSYNEQFF
TGTGCCAGCTCACCAAGTGGGAGCCATTCCTACAATGAGCAGTTCTTC
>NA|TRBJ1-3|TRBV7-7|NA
CASSLGRGPGNTIYF
TGTGCTAGCAGCTTAGGCAGAGGGCCTGGAAACACCATATATTTT
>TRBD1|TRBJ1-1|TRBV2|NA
CASTLRGQLNTEAFF
TGTGCCAGCACCCTAAGGGGGCAGTTAAACACTGAAGCTTTCTTT
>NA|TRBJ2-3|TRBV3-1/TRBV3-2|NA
CASSPLASGTDTQYF
TGTGCCAGCAGCCCTCTGGCTAGCGGCACAGATACGCAGTATTTT
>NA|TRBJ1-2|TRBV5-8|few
CASSGFGQSNYGYTF
TGTGCCAGCAGCGGCTTCGGACAGTCTAACTATGGCTACACCTTC
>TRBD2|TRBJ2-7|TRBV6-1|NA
CASSASLAGGPWREQYF
TGTGCCAGCAGTGCCTCCCTAGCGGGAGGGCCCTGGCGCGAGCAGTACTTC
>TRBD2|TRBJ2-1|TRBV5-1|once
CASSLAGVGLAGDNEQFF
TGCGCCAGCAGCTTGGCCGGGGTGGGACTAGCGGGGGACAATGAGCAGTTCTTC
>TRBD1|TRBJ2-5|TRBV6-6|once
CASSSGTAYQETQYF
TGTGCCAGCAGTTCCGGGACAGCGTACCAAGAGACCCAGTACTTC
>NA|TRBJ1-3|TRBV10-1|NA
CASTTGKSSISSGNTIYF
TGCGCCAGCACTACAGGGAAATCGAGTATTTCCTCTGGAAACACCATATATTTT
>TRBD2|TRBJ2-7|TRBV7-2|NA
CASSFFPPSGATYEQYF
TGTGCCAGCAGCTTCTTTCCTCCTAGCGGGGCGACCTACGAGCAGTACTTC
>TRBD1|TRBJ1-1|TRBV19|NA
CASNTQGAPTEAFF
TGTGCCAGTAACACACAGGGGGCGCCCACTGAAGCTTTCTTT
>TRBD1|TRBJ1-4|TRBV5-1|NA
CASSPTGTTNEKLFF
TGCGCCAGCAGCCCGACAGGGACGACTAATGAAAAACTGTTTTTT
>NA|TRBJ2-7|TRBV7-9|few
CASSLPGYEQYF
TGTGCCAGCAGCTTACCGGGATACGAGCAGTACTTC
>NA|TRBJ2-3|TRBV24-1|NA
CATSDPGRGPTDTQYF
TGTGCCACCAGTGACCCTGGCAGGGGCCCCACAGATACGCAGTATTTT
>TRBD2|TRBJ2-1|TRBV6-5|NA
CASRGREGRNEQFF
TGTGCCAGCAGGGGGCGGGAGGGCCGGAATGAGCAGTTCTTC
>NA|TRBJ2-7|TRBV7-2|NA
CASSPGVSREQYF
TGTGCCAGCAGCCCAGGGGTCAGCCGCGAGCAGTACTTC
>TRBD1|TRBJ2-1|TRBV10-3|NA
CAIKGQALGAEQFF
TGTGCCATCAAAGGACAGGCCCTAGGGGCTGAGCAGTTCTTC
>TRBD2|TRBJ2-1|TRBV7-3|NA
CASSLGTSASNEQFF
TGTGCCAGCAGCTTAGGGACTAGCGCGTCCAATGAGCAGTTCTTC
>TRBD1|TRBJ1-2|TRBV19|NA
CASSTTGGIAEGYTF
TGTGCCAGTAGTACGACAGGGGGAATCGCGGAAGGCTACACCTTC
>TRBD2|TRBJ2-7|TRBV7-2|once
CASSLRGLAGVEEQYF
TGTGCCAGCAGCTTAAGAGGACTAGCGGGAGTTGAAGAGCAGTACTTC
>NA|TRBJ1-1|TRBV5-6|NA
CASSFLMWRDGNMNTEAFF
TGTGCCAGCAGCTTTCTTATGTGGCGGGACGGAAACATGAACACTGAAGCTTTCTTT
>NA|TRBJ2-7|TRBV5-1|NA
CASSLDGKYEQYF
TGCGCCAGCAGCTTGGACGGGAAATACGAGCAGTACTTC
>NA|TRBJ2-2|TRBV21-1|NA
CASRLAHLPFSGELFF
TGTGCCAGCCGACTAGCCCATCTCCCCTTTTCCGGGGAGCTGTTTTTT
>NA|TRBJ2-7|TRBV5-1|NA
CASSLQAGAEQYF
TGCGCCAGCAGCTTGCAGGCAGGGGCCGAGCAGTACTTC
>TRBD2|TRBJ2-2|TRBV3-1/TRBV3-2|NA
CASSHPGLAGVTGELFF
TGTGCCAGCAGCCACCCGGGACTAGCGGGAGTCACCGGGGAGCTGTTTTTT
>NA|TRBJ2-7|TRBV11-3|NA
CASGRLYYEQYF
TGTGCCAGCGGGAGGCTTTACTACGAGCAGTACTTC
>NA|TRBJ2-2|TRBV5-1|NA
CASSLKDREVAGELFF
TGCGCCAGCAGCCTAAAAGACAGGGAGGTCGCCGGGGAGCTGTTTTTT
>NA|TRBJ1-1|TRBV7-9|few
CASSQNAGAPEAFF
TGTGCCAGCAGTCAGAATGCGGGGGCACCCGAAGCTTTCTTT
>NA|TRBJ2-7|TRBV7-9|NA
CASSPDTYEQYF
TGTGCCAGCAGCCCCGACACCTACGAGCAGTACTTC
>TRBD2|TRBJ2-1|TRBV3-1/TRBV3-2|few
CASSQDLGTSGYNEQFF
TGTGCCAGCAGCCAAGATCTAGGGACTAGCGGATACAATGAGCAGTTCTTC
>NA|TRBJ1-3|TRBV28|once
CASSGVGDGNTIYF
TGTGCCAGCAGTGGGGTAGGGGATGGAAACACCATATATTTT
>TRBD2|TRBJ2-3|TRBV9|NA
CASSVAGGDTDTQYF
TGTGCCAGCAGCGTAGCGGGAGGGGACACAGATACGCAGTATTTT
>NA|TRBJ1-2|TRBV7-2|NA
CASSLAWANYGYTF
TGTGCCAGCAGCTTAGCTTGGGCAAACTATGGCTACACCTTC
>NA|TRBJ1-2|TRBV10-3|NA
CAISESWDIFRGYTF
TGTGCCATCAGTGAGTCCTGGGACATCTTTAGGGGCTACACCTTC